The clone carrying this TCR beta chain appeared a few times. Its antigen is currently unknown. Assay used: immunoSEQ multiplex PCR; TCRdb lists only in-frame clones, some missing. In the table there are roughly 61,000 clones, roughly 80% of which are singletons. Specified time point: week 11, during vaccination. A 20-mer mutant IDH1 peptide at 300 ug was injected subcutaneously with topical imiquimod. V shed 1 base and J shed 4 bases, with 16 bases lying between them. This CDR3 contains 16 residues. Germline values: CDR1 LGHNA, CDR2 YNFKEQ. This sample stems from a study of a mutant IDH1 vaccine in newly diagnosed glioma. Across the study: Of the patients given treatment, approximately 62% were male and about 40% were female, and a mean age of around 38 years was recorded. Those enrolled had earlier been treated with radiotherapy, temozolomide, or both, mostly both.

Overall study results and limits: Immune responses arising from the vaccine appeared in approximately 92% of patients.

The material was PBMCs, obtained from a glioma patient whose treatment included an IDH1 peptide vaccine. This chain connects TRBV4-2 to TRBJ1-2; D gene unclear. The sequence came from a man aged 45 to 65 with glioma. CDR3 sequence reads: CASSQGWVRGSYGYTF. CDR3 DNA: TGTGCCAGCAGCCAAGGGTGGGTTCGGGGATCCTATGGCTACACCTTC.